This T cell receptor (beta chain) was recovered during a study of cytomegalovirus exposure and HLA in healthy donors (dated by TCRdb to about 2017). A note on the overall study: A later analysis indicated that the 110 or so validation repertoires were generated on the platform also employed for the roughly 730 repertoires of the first cohort. High-throughput TCR immunosequencing, statistical association of individual TCRs with disease status, and machine learning were combined to predict cytomegalovirus infection status. The aim of the study was to test whether cataloging public T cell receptors could identify signatures of past pathogen exposure. Besides the first cohort of approximately 670 subjects, a separate validation cohort made up of roughly 120 different subjects was used. Study-level results and caveats: A later analysis had no HLA typing for the validation cohort, so co-occurrence there was scored across all 110 or so repertoires. Most TCR sequences were seen in very few donors, while some public TCRs were found in many individuals. The study listed approximately 150 TCR beta chains as associated with cytomegalovirus. The authors suggested that the approach could potentially be extended to other disease states and immunological phenotypes. Of the cluster scores, approximately 95% were above 0 in a later analysis, which found that TCRs clustered in the first cohort also tended to co-occur in the roughly 130 validation repertoires. Three of the identified cytomegalovirus-associated TCR beta chains were confirmed in vitro to be specific for cytomegalovirus antigens. The classifier was reported to diagnose cytomegalovirus status with high specificity and sensitivity in both the original and validation cohorts.

Library generation was performed with the immunoSEQ multiplex PCR assay. The authors' analysis ran thus. A statistical classification framework was built to diagnose cytomegalovirus status from the catalog of TCR beta chain sequences. TCRdb retrieved this table from immuneACCESS and kept in-frame rearrangements only. Not all clones are present; in checked studies, unresolved V genes account for under half, and no reason is known for the remainder. Clone size and the V and J calls come from that table; the DNA yielded D and trimming. In all, the sample holds roughly 240,000 clones, and approximately 87% of those were seen once. About 2.8% of the sample is in the top ten clones. Donors formed part of the validation cohort, which comprised about 130 subjects and was distinct from the first cohort of several hundred subjects. Trimming takes 6 bases from V and 0 bases from J, and the germline ends sit 9 bases apart. CDR1 and CDR2, looked up from the germline V gene, are SGHTA and FQGNSA. Reading from cysteine to phenylalanine, the CDR3 counts 14 amino acids. CDR3 DNA only is kept here, 42 bases in frame from base 1.

For this clone: Its recognized antigen is unknown. Per-base qualities were not stored, and no clone one base away is much larger.

This TCR came from a man between 18 and 35 years old in good health and CMV-seronegative. The rearranged segments are TRBV7-2 and TRBJ2-1; the D gene is perhaps TRBD1, on 5 matching bases. The sample comprised PBMCs. The bases are TGTGCCAGCAGGACGGACAACTCCTACAATGAGCAGTTCTTC. Translated, this gives CASRTDNSYNEQFF. This CDR3, with the reference TRBV7-2 and TRBJ2-1 proteins standing in past its ends, gives the full variable domain GAGVSQSPSNKVTEKGKDVELRCDPISGHTALYWYRQSLGQGLEFLIYFQGNSAPDKSGLPSDRFSAERTGGSVSTLTIQRTQQEDSAVYLCASRTDNSYNEQFFGPGTRLTVL.